These T cell receptor beta chains were read from a single sample in a study of blood T cell repertoires in COVID-19. The repertoire was sequenced with immunoSEQ multiplex PCR; TCRdb's copy has only in-frame clones and lacks some. The sample has about 170,000 clones, 84% seen once. Specimen: peripheral blood. The receptors come from a man between 65 and 85 years old with active or convalescent COVID-19. CDR3s include the opening cysteine and the closing phenylalanine or tryptophan. The D gene is left open where the match is weak. Clone sizes are given selectively: once, few, many, or a class where the clone is expanded.

v_gene	d_gene	j_gene	abundance	CDR3nt	CDR3aa
TRBV6-6	.	TRBJ2-2	.	TGTGCCAGCAGCAAGACCGGGAGTGTCGACGGGGAGCTGTTTTTT	CASSKTGSVDGELFF
TRBV4-2	TRBD2	TRBJ2-1	.	TGTGCCAGCAGCCAAGAGGGGACTAGCGGAGGATACAATGAGCAGTTCTTC	CASSQEGTSGGYNEQFF
TRBV11-2	.	TRBJ1-1	.	TGTGCCAGCAGCTCCCCCGGCGTGGGCAGGGCGAACACTGAAGCTTTCTTT	CASSSPGVGRANTEAFF
TRBV7-2	TRBD1	TRBJ1-6	.	TGTGCCAGCAGCTTGAGCAGGGGGAATTCACCCCTCCACTTT	CASSLSRGNSPLHF
TRBV13	.	TRBJ1-5	few	TGTGCCAGCAGCTTAGCGGGAGGCGATCAGCCCCAGCATTTT	CASSLAGGDQPQHF
TRBV4-3	TRBD2	TRBJ2-4	.	TGCGCCAGCAGCCAAGAAGGGGCGGGAGGGCCCCTTCGAAACATTCAGTACTTC	CASSQEGAGGPLRNIQYF
TRBV4-1	TRBD1	TRBJ2-2	.	TGCGCCAGCAGCCAGCGCCCGGACAGGGGTGACACCGGGGAGCTGTTTTTT	CASSQRPDRGDTGELFF
TRBV6-2/TRBV6-3	.	TRBJ1-1	.	TGTGCCAGCAGTAGAAGACAGTTGAACACTGAAGCTTTCTTT	CASSRRQLNTEAFF
TRBV5-5	.	TRBJ2-1	.	TGTGCCAGCAGCACCCGTGAGGGTTCCCACAATGAGCAGTTCTTC	CASSTREGSHNEQFF
TRBV12-3/TRBV12-4	.	TRBJ1-4	.	TGTGCCAGCAGGGACTCTAGGGAAAAACTGTTTTTT	CASRDSREKLFF
TRBV7-2	TRBD1	TRBJ2-7	once	TGTGCCAGCAGCAGCCGACAGGGTTCCTACGAGCAGTACTTC	CASSSRQGSYEQYF
TRBV5-5	TRBD1	TRBJ1-5	once	TGTGCCAGCAGCTTGGGACAGGGGGCAACTCAGCCCCAGCATTTT	CASSLGQGATQPQHF
TRBV27	.	TRBJ2-5	.	TGTGCCAGCAGTCGCGTAGGGGGGACCCAGTACTTC	CASSRVGGTQYF
TRBV5-5	.	TRBJ1-3	.	TGTGCCAGCAGCCTGACTACCGGACAGCACTCTGGAAACACCATATATTTT	CASSLTTGQHSGNTIYF
TRBV28	TRBD2	TRBJ2-1	.	TGTGCCAGCAGTTCCTTAGCGGGAGAAGGCTACAATGAGCAGTTCTTC	CASSSLAGEGYNEQFF
TRBV2	.	TRBJ1-1	.	TGTGCCAGCAGTGAGCAGGGTTACACTGAAGCTTTCTTT	CASSEQGYTEAFF
TRBV27	.	TRBJ2-7	.	TGTGCCAGCAGTTTAAGGGGGTCTGTATACGAGCAGTACTTC	CASSLRGSVYEQYF
TRBV6-5	TRBD1	TRBJ1-4	.	TGTGCCAGCAGCCGGGACAGGGGTTCGGAAAAACTGTTTTTT	CASSRDRGSEKLFF
TRBV7-2	.	TRBJ1-5	.	TGTGCCAGCAGCTTAAGGGGCGCAGGGAATCTCCCAATGCCCCAGCATTTT	CASSLRGAGNLPMPQHF
TRBV3-1/TRBV3-2	.	TRBJ2-3	.	TGTGCCAGCAGCCGTGTACAGGGTACAGATACGCAGTATTTT	CASSRVQGTDTQYF
TRBV18	.	TRBJ2-3	.	TGTGCCAGCTCACCCTCCCGGGGATTGAATACGCAGTATTTT	CASSPSRGLNTQYF
TRBV6-5	.	TRBJ2-7	.	TGTGCCAGCAGACCCCAGAGCGAGGGGGTCGAGCAGTACTTC	CASRPQSEGVEQYF
TRBV6-5	.	TRBJ1-1	.	TGTGCCAGCAGTTACCGGAGGCGGGAAGCGGCTGAAGCTTTCTTT	CASSYRRREAAEAFF
TRBV30	TRBD2	TRBJ2-1	.	TGTGCCTGGAGTTCGTCTCTAGCGGGAGTGGGTGAGCAGTTCTTC	CAWSSSLAGVGEQFF
TRBV30	.	TRBJ1-6	.	TGTGCCTGGAGTGTACAGTCACCCCTCCACTTT	CAWSVQSPLHF
TRBV2	.	TRBJ1-3	.	TGTGCCAGCAGCGGGTTTCCTCTAAACACCATATATTTT	CASSGFPLNTIYF
TRBV28	TRBD2	TRBJ2-7	.	TGTGCCAGCAGTCAGCGGGAGCGCCTCTCCTACGAGCAGTACTTC	CASSQRERLSYEQYF
TRBV5-1	.	TRBJ2-2	once	TGCGCCAGCAGCTTGGCCGTTAGGAACACCGGGGAGCTGTTTTTT	CASSLAVRNTGELFF
TRBV27	TRBD1	TRBJ1-1	once	TGTGCCAGCAGTTTTGATAACAGGGGTATAAGTCCCACTGAAGCTTTCTTT	CASSFDNRGISPTEAFF
TRBV7-8	.	TRBJ2-7	few	TGTGCCAGCAGCTTACAGGGATACGAGCAGTACTTC	CASSLQGYEQYF
TRBV5-1	TRBD1	TRBJ1-1	.	TGCGCCAGCAGCGGACAGGGGTTGAACACTGAAGCTTTCTTT	CASSGQGLNTEAFF
TRBV19	TRBD2	TRBJ2-2	.	TGTGCCAGTAGTGGTAGCGGGGGGCGGACCGGGGAGCTGTTTTTT	CASSGSGGRTGELFF
TRBV5-6	.	TRBJ1-3	.	TGTGCCAGCAGCTTGATCGGTCGTGGAAACACCATATATTTT	CASSLIGRGNTIYF
TRBV19	.	TRBJ1-5	.	TGTGCCAGTAGTATATCCTCGGGGATCAATCAGCCCCAGCATTTT	CASSISSGINQPQHF
TRBV7-9	.	TRBJ1-1	.	TGTGCCAGCAGCACAGAGATGAACACTGAAGCTTTCTTT	CASSTEMNTEAFF
TRBV29-1	.	TRBJ2-4	.	TGCAGCGTTTTATCGGACATTCAGTACTTC	CSVLSDIQYF
TRBV4-1	.	TRBJ1-2	.	TGCGCCAGCAGCCTATCCCAGGGGGGCTACACCTTC	CASSLSQGGYTF
TRBV6-6	TRBD2	TRBJ2-1	.	TGTGCCAGCAGTTCCCTTAGCGGGAGCTCCTACAATGAGCAGTTCTTC	CASSSLSGSSYNEQFF
TRBV4-3	.	TRBJ1-1	few	TGCGCCAGCAGCCAAACCCCGGTTATGAACACTGAAGCTTTCTTT	CASSQTPVMNTEAFF
TRBV11-2	.	TRBJ2-7	.	TGTGCCAGCAGCTTCAGGGCAGCCTACGAGCAGTACTTC	CASSFRAAYEQYF
TRBV27	.	TRBJ2-1	.	TGTGCCAGCAGTTTCTCCTGGGCTGGGTTTGGCTACAATGAGCAGTTCTTC	CASSFSWAGFGYNEQFF
TRBV28	TRBD1	TRBJ1-2	.	TGTGCCAGCAGGGTGGACAGGTTAAACTATGGCTACACCTTC	CASRVDRLNYGYTF